This T cell receptor (beta chain) was obtained from a study of T cell changes during pregnancy in multiple sclerosis. The table came from immunoSEQ multiplex PCR; TCRdb's copy has only in-frame clones and leaves some out. The table records tens of thousands of clones, 90% of them present only once. This TCR was recovered from a female donor in good health, enrolled as a control in a pregnancy study. Sequencing used peripheral blood, obtained in the third trimester of pregnancy.

Here the CDR3 DNA reads TGTGCCAGCAGCTCCCCTCGACTAGCGGGAGACTACAATGAGCAGTTCTTC. Its protein product is CASSSPRLAGDYNEQFF. The rearrangement links TRBV28 to TRBJ2-1; 12 positions agree with TRBD2. The V gene's germline CDR1 is MDHEN and CDR2 SYDVKM. V was clipped by 6 bases and J by 3 bases; unmatched bases: 9. The CDR3 contains 17 residues.